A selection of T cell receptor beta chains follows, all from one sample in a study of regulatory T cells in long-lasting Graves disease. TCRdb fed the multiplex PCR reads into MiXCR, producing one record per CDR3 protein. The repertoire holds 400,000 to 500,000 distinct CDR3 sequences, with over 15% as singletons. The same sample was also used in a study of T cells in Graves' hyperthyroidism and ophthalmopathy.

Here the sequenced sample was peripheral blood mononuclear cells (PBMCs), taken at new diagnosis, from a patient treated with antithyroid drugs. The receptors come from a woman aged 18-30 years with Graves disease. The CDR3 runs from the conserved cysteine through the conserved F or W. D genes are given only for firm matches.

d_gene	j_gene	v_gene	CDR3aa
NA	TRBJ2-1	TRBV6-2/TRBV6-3	CASSYLSPGTYNEQFF
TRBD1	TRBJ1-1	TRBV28	CASPPPTGLGLGTEAFF
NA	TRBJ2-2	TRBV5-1	CASSWTRASTGELFF
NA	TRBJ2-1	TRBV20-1	CSAPSAGYNEQFF
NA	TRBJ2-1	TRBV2	CASRDTDRDNEQFF
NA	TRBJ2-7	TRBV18	CASSPEGRVSYEQYF
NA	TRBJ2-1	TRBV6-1	CASRQTYNEQFF
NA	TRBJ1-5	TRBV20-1	CSARDPGAFNQPQHF
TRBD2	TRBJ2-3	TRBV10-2	CASSEPRALRGSGDTQYF
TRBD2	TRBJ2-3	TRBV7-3	CASSLPTRLAGGVTDTQYF
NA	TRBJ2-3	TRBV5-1	CASSVAINTDTQYF
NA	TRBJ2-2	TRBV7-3	CASSSIRLGGELFF
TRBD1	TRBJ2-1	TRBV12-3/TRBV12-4	CASSSDRGRNNEQFF
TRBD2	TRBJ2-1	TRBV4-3	CASSQDAKRTSGVYNEQFF
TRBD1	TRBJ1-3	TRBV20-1	CSARVPGGSGEISGNTIYF
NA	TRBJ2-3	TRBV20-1	CSAPPARGDTQYF
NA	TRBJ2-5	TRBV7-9	CASSPDRSRQETQYF
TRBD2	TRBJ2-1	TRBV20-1	CSAGSGLAGDVNEQFF
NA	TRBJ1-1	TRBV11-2	CASSPETEAFF
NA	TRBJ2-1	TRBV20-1	CSAREWSQGIGEQFF
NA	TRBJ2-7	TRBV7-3	CASSLRDEQYF
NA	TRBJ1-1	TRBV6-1	CASSLKFPPGRNTEAFF
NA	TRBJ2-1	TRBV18	CASSPLPRGATYNEQFF
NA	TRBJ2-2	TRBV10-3	CAIFSSGELFF
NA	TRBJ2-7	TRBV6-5	CASSSFRRETYEQYF
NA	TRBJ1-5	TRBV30	CAWTRQGGGQPQHF
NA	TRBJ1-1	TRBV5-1	CASSLTFGTEAFF
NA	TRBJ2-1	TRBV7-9	CASSLNSLGVTGGHNEQFF
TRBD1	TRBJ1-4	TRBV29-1	CSVTGTGFSNEKLFF
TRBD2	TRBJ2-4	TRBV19	CASTTGGLAGGKGYNEQYF
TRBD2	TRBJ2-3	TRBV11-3	CASRPGLVTDTQYF
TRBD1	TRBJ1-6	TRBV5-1	CASSLTGGERSPLHF
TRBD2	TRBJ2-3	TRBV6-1	CASSEMGGTSSTTDTQYF